This TCR beta chain was documented in a study of T cells after yellow fever vaccination. Study-level points and caveats: Most primary-vaccination clones reappeared after the booster (about 95% CD4, about 88% CD8).

On this clonotype: Its antigen remains unknown.

The V gene end was trimmed by 3 bases and the J gene end by 4 bases; junction bases not matched to a gene: 8. The CDR3 runs 15 residues. Making TCR cDNA involved 5'RACE template switching, which added UMIs and a universal primer site. TCRdb analysed the 5' RACE reads with MiXCR anew, one entry per CDR3 protein. The sample has approximately 300,000 distinct CDR3 sequences; 6.8% are singletons. This receptor was obtained from a man between 18 and 35 years old who received the YFV17D yellow fever vaccine. V is TRBV12-3 or TRBV12-4 and J is TRBJ2-5; 7 positions match TRBD1. The specimen was PBMCs, collected roughly 45 days after the first yellow fever vaccination. The CDR3 DNA reads as TGTGCCAGCAGTTTTGGGCACCACAGGGGAGAGACCCAGTACTTC. Its translation: CASSFGHHRGETQYF.